This T cell receptor beta chain was observed in a study of blood T cell repertoires in COVID-19. In germline, CDR1 is GTSNPN, CDR2 SVGIG (reference sequence). V was clipped by 2 bases and J by 0 bases, with 14 bases between them. This CDR3 region has 16 residues. Using immunoSEQ multiplex PCR, the repertoire was profiled, and TCRdb retains in-frame clones only, with some absent. The sample consists of fewer than 350,000 clones, approximately 91% of them appearing once. This TCR came from a middle-aged woman with acute COVID-19. V is TRBV30 and J is TRBJ1-3; perhaps TRBD1 as D (5 bases). Source material: PBMCs or T cells enriched from blood (not recorded which). The CDR3 sequence is CAWSKGATLSGNTIYF. The CDR3 DNA is TGTGCCTGGAGTAAAGGGGCAACCCTCTCTGGAAACACCATATATTTT.